Below are 26 T cell receptor beta chains sequenced from a single sample in a study of blood T cell repertoires in COVID-19. Sequencing was performed with immunoSEQ multiplex PCR; in TCRdb, only in-frame clones are kept and a portion is missing. The sample includes 130,000 or so clones, 84% seen only once; the top ten take 2% to 2.5%. Sequenced sample: PBMCs or T cells enriched from blood (not recorded which). These receptors were taken from a man aged 40-49 years with acute COVID-19.

This sequence joins TRBV2 and TRBJ2-5; tentative D call: TRBD2 (7 bases). The germline V gene has CDR1 SNHLY and CDR2 FYNNEI. This CDR3 comprises 12 residues. V lost 10 bases, J lost 3 bases, and 12 bases lay in between. CDR3 in amino acids: CATRGGEETQYF. The CDR3 nucleotides are TGTGCCACCAGAGGGGGGGAAGAGACCCAGTACTTC.

The chain has TRBV5-6 and TRBJ1-2; the D gene is possibly TRBD1 (5 bases). V gave up 0 bases and J gave up 10 bases, with 16 bases separating them. The CDR3 runs 14 residues. The germline V gene has CDR1 SGHDT and CDR2 YYEEEE. The CDR3: CASSLAPLGEAYTF. The CDR3 DNA sequence: TGTGCCAGCAGCTTGGCCCCCCTAGGGGAAGCCTACACCTTC.

This chain links TRBV28 with TRBJ1-6, with D perhaps matching TRBD1 (5 bases). The CDR3 has 15 amino acids. Germline CDR1 and CDR2: MDHEN and SYDVKM. Trimming shortened V by 9 bases and J by 0 bases, and 12 bases separated the two germline ends. The DNA for the CDR3 is TGTGCCAGTCTAGGGGCGAGCTCCTATAATTCACCCCTCCACTTT. Its translation is CASLGASSYNSPLHF.

The rearrangement uses TRBV7-6 and TRBJ1-2; a possible D gene is TRBD1 (6 bases). From germline, CDR1 is SGHVS and CDR2 FNYEAQ. The CDR3 has 15 amino acids. The V gene lost 5 bases and the J gene lost 6 bases, with 19 bases spanning the gap. The DNA for the CDR3 is TGTGCCAGCAGCCCACGGGGGGCGGGGAAAGATGGCTACACCTTC. This encodes CASSPRGAGKDGYTF.

The chain carries TRBV9 and TRBJ1-1, with TRBD1 matching over 11 bases. CDR1 is SGDLS and CDR2 is YYNGEE in the germline V gene. Trimming removed 4 bases from V and 4 bases from J; junction bases left unmatched: 6. The CDR3 extends over 15 amino acids. The DNA of the CDR3 is TGTGCCAGCAGCTTCGTGGGGACAGGGGGCACTGAAGCTTTCTTT. Its protein is CASSFVGTGGTEAFF. The variable domain in full, with the rest retrieved from reference TRBV9 and TRBJ1-1, is DSGVTQTPKHLITATGQRVTLRCSPRSGDLSVYWYQQSLDQGLQFLIQYYNGEERAKGNILERFSAQQFPDLHSELNLSSLELGDSALYFCASSFVGTGGTEAFFGQGTRLTVV.

The rearrangement uses TRBV27 and TRBJ1-6, with no clear D. V lost 5 bases and J 10 bases, leaving 21 bases between the germline ends. Germline CDR1 is MNHEY and CDR2 is SMNVEV (reference sequence). This CDR3 comprises 16 residues. CDR3 protein: CASSTWRAGPDSPLHF. CDR3 DNA sequence: TGTGCCAGCAGTACCTGGCGAGCAGGTCCTGACTCACCCCTCCACTTT.

The gene calls are TRBV7-9 and TRBJ1-2; 8 nucleotides agree with TRBD1. The ends lost 7 bases at V and 2 bases at J; junction bases unmatched: 9. This CDR3 is 15 amino acids long. CDR1 and CDR2 (germline): SEHNR, FQNEAQ (reference sequence). CDR3 in DNA: TGTGCCAGCACCTTTACAGGGGGGGAAAACTATGGCTACACCTTC. Translated: CASTFTGGENYGYTF.

This chain links TRBV7-2 with TRBJ2-2, with D maybe TRBD1 (5 bases). Germline values: CDR1 SGHTA, CDR2 FQGNSA. Trimming removed 3 bases at V and 6 bases at J, with 8 bases between. The CDR3 is made up of 13 amino acids. The CDR3 loop is CASSLGRPGELFF. As DNA, the CDR3 is TGTGCCAGCAGCTTGGGGCGGCCCGGGGAGCTGTTTTTT.

The CDR3 loop is CATSAGDRVGKNIQYF. CDR3 coding DNA: TGTGCCACCTCAGCCGGGGACAGGGTGGGTAAAAACATTCAGTACTTC. The chain is built from TRBV24-1 and TRBJ2-4; 9 bases match TRBD1. Germline trimming cut 9 bases from V and 4 bases from J; bases unmatched to any gene: 12. This CDR3 has 16 residues. From germline, CDR1 is KGHDR and CDR2 SFDVKD.

The J gene is TRBJ1-5, the V gene TRBV18, with D hard to call. V gave up 3 bases and J gave up 8 bases, with 14 bases separating them. Germline CDR1 reads KGHSH; CDR2 reads LQKENI. The CDR3 covers 14 residues. CDR3 sequence (DNA): TGTGCCAGCTCACCTCGGGGTCCCTTGGAGCCCCAGCATTTT. Encoded protein: CASSPRGPLEPQHF.

The rearrangement uses TRBV18 and TRBJ2-3; D is uncertain. The CDR3 totals 14 residues. Trimming removed 5 bases at V and 0 bases at J, with 9 bases between. Looked up from germline, CDR1 is KGHSH and CDR2 is LQKENI. The CDR3 coding sequence is TGTGCCAGCTCAGAGACTTCTAGCACAGATACGCAGTATTTT. This encodes CASSETSSTDTQYF.

The chain carries TRBV10-3 and TRBJ1-2; maybe TRBD1 (6 bases). This CDR3 contains 14 residues. The V and J ends lost 7 bases and 4 bases respectively, with 16 bases between them. In germline, CDR1 is ENHRY, CDR2 SYGVKD. In DNA, the CDR3 is TGTGCCATCAAATTCGAGGGGGAGGGCTATGGCTACACCTTC. This translates into CAIKFEGEGYGYTF.

V gene TRBV11-2 combines with J gene TRBJ1-3, with D maybe TRBD1 (6 bases). The V end lost 4 bases, the J end lost 3 bases, and 10 bases lay between the germline ends. The CDR3 has 14 amino acids. CDR1 and CDR2 (germline): SGHAT, FQNNGV. The CDR3 loop is CASSSQGYGNTIYF. The CDR3 DNA is TGTGCCAGCAGCTCACAGGGTTATGGAAACACCATATATTTT.

The J gene is TRBJ2-3, the V gene TRBV5-1; 10 bases fit TRBD2. V gave up 4 bases and J gave up 1 base; unmatched junction bases: 9. CDR3 length equals 17 residues. Germline V gives CDR1 SGHRS, CDR2 YFSETQ. CDR3 DNA: TGCGCCAGCAGCCTGACCCCTAGCGGGAGACGCACAGATACGCAGTATTTT. This translates into CASSLTPSGRRTDTQYF.

This sequence joins TRBV24-1 and TRBJ1-1; D uncertain. The CDR3 length is 14 residues. Between the trimmed V and J ends, which lost 1 base and 1 base, there was a span of 6 bases. CDR1 and CDR2 from the germline V gene are KGHDR and SFDVKD. CDR3 DNA: TGTGCCACCAGTGATTTTAAAGCGAACACTGAAGCTTTCTTT. Translated: CATSDFKANTEAFF.

The CDR3 protein is CASSSLFGQGGILNEKLFF. The DNA for the CDR3 is TGTGCCAGCAGTTCCCTATTCGGACAGGGTGGAATTTTGAATGAAAAACTGTTTTTT. This chain connects TRBV28 to TRBJ1-4; TRBD1 agrees at 8 bases. CDR1 is MDHEN and CDR2 is SYDVKM in the germline V gene. The CDR3 extends over 19 amino acids. Trimming cost V 4 bases and J 5 bases; bases outside gene matches: 18.

CDR3 coding DNA: TGTGCCAGCAGCTTAGGGGAAGGGGGGGCAACTAATGAAAAACTGTTTTTT. Amino acid sequence: CASSLGEGGATNEKLFF. The rearrangement joins TRBV7-2 to TRBJ1-4; perhaps TRBD1 as D (6 bases). In germline, CDR1 is SGHTA, CDR2 FQGNSA. The V end lost 1 base, the J end lost 0 bases, and 12 bases lay between the germline ends. This CDR3 spans 17 amino acids.

V usage is TRBV5-4 and J usage is TRBJ2-1, with D possibly matching TRBD1 (6 bases). Germline values: CDR1 SGHNT, CDR2 YYREEE (reference sequence). Trimming stripped 4 bases from V and 2 bases from J, with 16 bases between. The CDR3 runs to 16 residues. In nucleotides, the CDR3 is TGTGCCAGCAGCCCCCCAGGGGAGTTGGCCTACAATGAGCAGTTCTTC. It specifies CASSPPGELAYNEQFF.

This clone came up a few times. The chain links TRBV19 to TRBJ1-2; maybe TRBD1 (6 bases). Germline V gene lookup returns CDR1 LNHDA and CDR2 SQIVND (reference sequence). V was trimmed by 5 bases and J by 5 bases, leaving 18 bases between them. The CDR3 runs to 15 residues. As DNA, the CDR3 is TGTGCCAGTAGTTCCCTAGCGGGGGGCAGGTATGGCTACACCTTC. Residues: CASSSLAGGRYGYTF.

The genes are TRBV6-5 and TRBJ1-2; D call uncertain. This CDR3 region has 13 residues. Germline V CDR1 and CDR2: MNHEY, SVGAGI. Trimming cost V 6 bases and J 8 bases, with 16 bases left between them. CDR3 nucleotides: TGTGCCAGCAGATGGGGAGAGGGATACGGCTACACCTTC. This gives the protein CASRWGEGYGYTF.

The chain links TRBV29-1 to TRBJ1-5; D unresolved. The CDR3 runs to 14 residues. Trimming took 4 bases from V and 2 from J, leaving 12 bases between them. Per germline, CDR1 SQVTM and CDR2 ANQGSEA. CDR3 coding DNA: TGCAGCGTTGGGTCGGCGGCAGGCAATCAGCCCCAGCATTTT. Translated: CSVGSAAGNQPQHF. The variable domain in full, completed from reference TRBV29-1 and TRBJ1-5, reads SAVISQKPSRDICQRGTSLTIQCQVDSQVTMMFWYRQQPGQSLTLIATANQGSEATYESGFVIDKFPISRPNLTFSTLTVSNMSPEDSSIYLCSVGSAAGNQPQHFGDGTRLSIL.

This clone occurred once. The chain is built from TRBV5-1 and TRBJ2-7; no firm D call. The CDR3 runs 16 residues. Looked up from germline, CDR1 is SGHRS and CDR2 is YFSETQ. Trimming shortened V by 3 bases and J by 0 bases, and 16 bases separated the two germline ends. This chain's CDR3 is CASSSAYGGYSYEQYF. CDR3 coding DNA: TGCGCCAGCAGCTCCGCTTATGGCGGATACTCCTACGAGCAGTACTTC.

The CDR3 sequence is CASSWTGGNQPQHF. Written as DNA, the CDR3 is TGTGCCAGCAGTTGGACAGGGGGAAATCAGCCCCAGCATTTT. The chain couples TRBV7-9 to TRBJ1-5; 10 nucleotides agree with TRBD1. Germline lookup yields CDR1 SEHNR and CDR2 FQNEAQ (reference sequence). The junction had 3 bases not matched to a gene; V was cut back by 6 bases and J by 4 bases. CDR3 length: 14 residues.

Written as DNA, the CDR3 is TGTGCCAGCACCGGGGGGTGGGGAGCTTTCTTT. Protein sequence: CASTGGWGAFF. The gene calls are TRBV6-5 and TRBJ1-1, with a possible D match to TRBD1 (5 bases). Germline lookup yields CDR1 MNHEY and CDR2 SVGAGI. Trimming took off 7 bases at V and 10 bases at J, with 13 bases between the two ends. The CDR3 sequence is 11 residues long.

J is TRBJ2-4 and V is TRBV18; D gene ambiguous. V lost 3 bases, J lost 5 bases, and 8 bases lay in between. Looked up from germline, CDR1 is KGHSH and CDR2 is LQKENI. The CDR3 sequence is 13 residues long. In nucleotides, the CDR3 is TGTGCCAGCTCACCCGCGGCCCAAAACATTCAGTACTTC. This encodes CASSPAAQNIQYF.

The J gene is TRBJ1-1, the V gene TRBV25-1, with D tentatively TRBD1 (6 bases). Germline assignment: CDR1 MGHDK and CDR2 SYGVNS. The CDR3 loop spans 14 amino acids. V was shortened by 5 bases and J by 3 bases, with 13 bases between the two germline ends. CDR3 nucleotide sequence: TGTGCCAGCAGTTACGGACAGCAGGACACTGAAGCTTTCTTT. The encoded protein is CASSYGQQDTEAFF.